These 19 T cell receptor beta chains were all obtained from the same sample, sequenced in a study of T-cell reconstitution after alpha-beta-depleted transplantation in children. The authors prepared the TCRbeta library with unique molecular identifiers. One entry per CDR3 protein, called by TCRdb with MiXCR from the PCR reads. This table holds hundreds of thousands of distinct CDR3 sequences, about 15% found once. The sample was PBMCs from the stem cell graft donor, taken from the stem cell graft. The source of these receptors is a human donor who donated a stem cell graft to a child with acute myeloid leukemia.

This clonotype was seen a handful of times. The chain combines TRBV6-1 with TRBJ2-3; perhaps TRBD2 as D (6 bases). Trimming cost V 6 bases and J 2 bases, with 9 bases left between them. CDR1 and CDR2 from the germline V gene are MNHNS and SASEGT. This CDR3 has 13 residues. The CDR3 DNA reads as TGTGCCAGCAGCTGGGACTTCACAGATACGCAGTATTTT. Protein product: CASSWDFTDTQYF.

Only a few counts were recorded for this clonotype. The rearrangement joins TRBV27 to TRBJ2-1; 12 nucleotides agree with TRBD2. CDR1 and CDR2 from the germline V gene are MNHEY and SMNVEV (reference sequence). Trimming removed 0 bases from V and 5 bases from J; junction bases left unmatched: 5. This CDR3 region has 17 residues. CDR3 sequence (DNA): TGTGCCAGCAGTTTATCTCTAGCGGGGGGGCCCAACAATGAGCAGTTCTTC. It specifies CASSLSLAGGPNNEQFF.

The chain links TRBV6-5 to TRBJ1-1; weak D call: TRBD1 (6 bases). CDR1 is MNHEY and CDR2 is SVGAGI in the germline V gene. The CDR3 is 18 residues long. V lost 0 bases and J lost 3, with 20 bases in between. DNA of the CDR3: TGTGCCAGCAGTTACTCCGGGACAACCTACAGGGAACACACTGAAGCTTTCTTT. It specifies CASSYSGTTYREHTEAFF.

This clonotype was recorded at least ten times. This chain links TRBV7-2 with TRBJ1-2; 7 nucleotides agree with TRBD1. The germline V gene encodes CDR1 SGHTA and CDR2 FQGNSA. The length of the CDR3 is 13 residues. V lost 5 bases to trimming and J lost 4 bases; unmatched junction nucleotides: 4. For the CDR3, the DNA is TGTGCCAGCAGCACGACAGGGACCTATGGCTACACCTTC. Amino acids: CASSTTGTYGYTF.

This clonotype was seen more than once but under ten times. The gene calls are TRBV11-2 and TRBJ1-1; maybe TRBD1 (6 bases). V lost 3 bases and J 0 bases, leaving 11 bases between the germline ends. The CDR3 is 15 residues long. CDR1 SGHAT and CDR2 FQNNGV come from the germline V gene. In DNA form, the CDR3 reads TGTGCCAGCAGCTTTCTGCAGGGGTTGAACACTGAAGCTTTCTTT. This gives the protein CASSFLQGLNTEAFF.

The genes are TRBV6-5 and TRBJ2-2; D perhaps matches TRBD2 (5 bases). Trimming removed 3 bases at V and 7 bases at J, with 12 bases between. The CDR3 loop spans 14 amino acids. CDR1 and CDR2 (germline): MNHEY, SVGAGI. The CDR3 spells CASSYGEGIGELFF. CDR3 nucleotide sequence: TGTGCCAGCAGTTATGGAGAGGGTATCGGGGAGCTGTTTTTT.

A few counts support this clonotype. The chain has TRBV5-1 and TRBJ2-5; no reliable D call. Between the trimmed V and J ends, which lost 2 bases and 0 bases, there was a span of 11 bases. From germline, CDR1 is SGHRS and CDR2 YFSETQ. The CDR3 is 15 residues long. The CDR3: CASSFSPGYQETQYF. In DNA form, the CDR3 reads TGCGCCAGCAGCTTTTCCCCAGGCTACCAAGAGACCCAGTACTTC.

CDR3 nucleotides: TGTGCCAGCTCACCAAAGACCACAGATACGCAGTATTTT. Protein sequence: CASSPKTTDTQYF. V and J are TRBV18 and TRBJ2-3; no reliable D call. Trimming removed 2 bases at V and 2 bases at J, with 5 bases between. This CDR3 contains 13 residues. Germline V gene sequence: CDR1 KGHSH, CDR2 LQKENI.

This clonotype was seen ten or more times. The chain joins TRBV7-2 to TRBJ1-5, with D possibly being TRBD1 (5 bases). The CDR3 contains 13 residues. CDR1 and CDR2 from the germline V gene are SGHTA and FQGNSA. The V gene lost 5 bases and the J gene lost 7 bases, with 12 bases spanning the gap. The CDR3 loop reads CASSPLGDQPQHF. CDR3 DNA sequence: TGTGCCAGCAGCCCATTGGGGGACCAGCCCCAGCATTTT.

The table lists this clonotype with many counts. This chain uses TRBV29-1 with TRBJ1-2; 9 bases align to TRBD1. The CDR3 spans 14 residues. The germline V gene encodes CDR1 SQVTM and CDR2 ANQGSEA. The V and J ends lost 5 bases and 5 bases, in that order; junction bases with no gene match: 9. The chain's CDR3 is CSVMGQGDPYGYTF. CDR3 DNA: TGCAGCGTTATGGGACAGGGTGACCCTTATGGCTACACCTTC.

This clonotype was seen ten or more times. In nucleotides, the CDR3 is TGTGCCAGCAGTTCTCCCTCCTACAATGAGCAGTTCTTC. Translating it yields CASSSPSYNEQFF. The genes are TRBV27 and TRBJ2-1; D remains ambiguous. Between the trimmed V and J ends, which lost 4 bases and 0 bases, there was a span of 4 bases. Per the germline V gene, CDR1 is MNHEY and CDR2 is SMNVEV (reference sequence). CDR3 size: 13 residues.

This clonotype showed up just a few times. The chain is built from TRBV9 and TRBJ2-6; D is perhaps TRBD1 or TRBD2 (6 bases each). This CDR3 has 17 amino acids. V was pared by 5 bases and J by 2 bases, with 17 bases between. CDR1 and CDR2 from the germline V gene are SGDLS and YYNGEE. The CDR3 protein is CASRYHPGAPGANVLTF. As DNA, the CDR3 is TGTGCCAGCAGGTACCATCCGGGGGCGCCTGGGGCCAACGTCCTGACTTTC.

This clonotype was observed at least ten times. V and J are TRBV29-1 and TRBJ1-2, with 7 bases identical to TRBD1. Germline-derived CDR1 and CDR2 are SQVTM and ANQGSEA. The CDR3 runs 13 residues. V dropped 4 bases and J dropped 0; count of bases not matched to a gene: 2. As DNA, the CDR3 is TGCAGCGTTGTTGGACAGGCTAACTATGGCTACACCTTC. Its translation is CSVVGQANYGYTF.

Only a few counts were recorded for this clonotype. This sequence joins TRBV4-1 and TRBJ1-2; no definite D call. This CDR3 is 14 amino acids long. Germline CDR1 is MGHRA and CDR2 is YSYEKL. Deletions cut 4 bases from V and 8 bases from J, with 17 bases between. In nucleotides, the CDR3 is TGCGCCAGCAGCCTAACACCGGACGTGTACGGCTACACCTTC. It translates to CASSLTPDVYGYTF.

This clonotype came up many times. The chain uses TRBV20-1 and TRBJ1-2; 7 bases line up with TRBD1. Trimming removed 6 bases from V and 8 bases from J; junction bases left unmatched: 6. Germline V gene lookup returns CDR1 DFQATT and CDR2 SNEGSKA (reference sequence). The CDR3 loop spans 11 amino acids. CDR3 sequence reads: CSAYDRDGYTF. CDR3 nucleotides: TGCAGTGCCTACGACAGGGACGGCTACACCTTC.

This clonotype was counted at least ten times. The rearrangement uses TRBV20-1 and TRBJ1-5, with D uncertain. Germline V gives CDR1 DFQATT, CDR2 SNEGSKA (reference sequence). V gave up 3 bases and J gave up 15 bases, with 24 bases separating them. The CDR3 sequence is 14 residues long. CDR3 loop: CSAREPAGLMTLHF. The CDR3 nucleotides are TGCAGTGCTAGGGAACCAGCCGGTCTCATGACCCTGCATTTT.

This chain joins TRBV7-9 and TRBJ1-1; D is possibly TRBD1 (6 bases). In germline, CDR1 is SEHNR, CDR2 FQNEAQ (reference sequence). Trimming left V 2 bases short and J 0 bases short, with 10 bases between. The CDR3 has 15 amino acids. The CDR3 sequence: CASSLLGALNTEAFF. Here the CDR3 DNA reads TGTGCCAGCAGCTTACTGGGGGCTTTGAACACTGAAGCTTTCTTT.

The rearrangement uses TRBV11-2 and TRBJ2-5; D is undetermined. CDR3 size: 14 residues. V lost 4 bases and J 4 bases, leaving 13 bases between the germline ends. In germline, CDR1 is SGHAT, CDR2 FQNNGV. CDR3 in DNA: TGTGCCAGCAGCTCCCTTATACGGAGAGAGACCCAGTACTTC. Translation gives CASSSLIRRETQYF.

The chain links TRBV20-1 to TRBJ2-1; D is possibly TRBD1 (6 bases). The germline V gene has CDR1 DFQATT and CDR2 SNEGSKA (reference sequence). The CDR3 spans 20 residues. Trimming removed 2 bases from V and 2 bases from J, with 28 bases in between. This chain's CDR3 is CSARSPGHIRGLVPYNEQFF. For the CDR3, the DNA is TGCAGTGCTAGATCACCGGGACATATTAGGGGGTTAGTACCCTACAATGAGCAGTTCTTC.